The 24 T cell receptor beta chains reported below all come from one sample, sequenced in a study of metastatic and nonmetastatic thyroid tumors. No patient had received any treatment before thyroid surgery. MiXCR reprocessed the PCR reads for TCRdb. The table includes 30,000 to 35,000 clones, approximately 19% detected once. Input material: blood. These TCRs come from a female donor with papillary thyroid cancer or a benign thyroid nodule (not recorded which). Some clones in this sample may be carry-over from other donors' samples.

The J gene is TRBJ2-1, the V gene TRBV5-1; no firm D call. CDR1 and CDR2 from the germline V gene are SGHRS and YFSETQ. The CDR3 length is 11 residues. The germline V and J ends were trimmed by 7 bases and 10 bases, with 12 bases remaining between them. This chain's CDR3 is CASFLIGEQFF. The CDR3 DNA reads as TGCGCCAGCTTCTTGATAGGGGAGCAGTTCTTC.

In its sample, this clone was seen many times. V is TRBV6-1 and J is TRBJ1-2; unclear D gene. Germline V gives CDR1 MNHNS, CDR2 SASEGT. Trimming removed 8 bases at V and 3 bases at J, with 19 bases between. This CDR3 comprises 15 residues. The CDR3 here is CASSFTEHGDYGYTF. DNA of the CDR3: TGTGCCAGCTCCTTTACAGAGCACGGGGACTATGGCTACACCTTC.

This clone is deemed medium-sized. Other DNA sequences of this sample code for an identical CDR3. This chain uses TRBV6-4 with TRBJ1-5; tentatively, D is TRBD1 (5 bases). V lost 0 bases to trimming and J lost 0 bases, with 24 bases between them. Germline values: CDR1 MRHNA, CDR2 SNTAGT. This CDR3 region has 21 residues. The CDR3 spells CASSDSCPTVGPMNSNQPQHF. The CDR3 region has the DNA TGTGCCAGCAGTGACTCTTGCCCGACCGTGGGACCGATGAATAGCAATCAGCCCCAGCATTTT.

Many counts were recorded for this clone. The chain uses TRBV24-1 and TRBJ2-1, with TRBD2 as a possible D gene (6 bases). Between the trimmed V and J ends, which lost 3 bases and 8 bases, there was a span of 16 bases. This CDR3 is 15 amino acids long. Germline CDR1 KGHDR, CDR2 SFDVKD. CDR3 bases: TGTGCCACCAGTGATCGGCTAGCTGGCGGGGATGAGCAGTTCTTC. Its protein is CATSDRLAGGDEQFF.

This clone was recorded at least ten times. The chain is built from TRBV19 and TRBJ2-3, with 8 bases identical to TRBD2. The CDR3 runs 13 residues. V shed 10 bases and J 4 bases; nucleotides not matched to a gene: 7. The germline V gene encodes CDR1 LNHDA and CDR2 SQIVND (reference sequence). The CDR3 sequence: CATLSGGSDTQYF. The DNA for the CDR3 is TGTGCCACCCTTTCGGGGGGGTCAGATACGCAGTATTTT.

This clone was observed a handful of times. The CDR3 region has the DNA TGTGCCAGCAGTGAACTGCGGGGGAACGGCTACACCTTC. This sequence encodes CASSELRGNGYTF. The V gene is TRBV6-1, the J gene TRBJ1-2; tentative D call: TRBD1 (5 bases). Per germline, CDR1 MNHNS and CDR2 SASEGT. The CDR3 runs to 13 residues. Trimming took 2 bases from V and 8 from J, leaving 12 bases between them.

This clone was observed many times. The chain combines TRBV24-1 with TRBJ2-4; D may be TRBD2 (5 bases). The CDR3 is made up of 14 amino acids. The V gene lost 3 bases and the J gene lost 5 bases, with 10 bases spanning the gap. Germline V gene lookup returns CDR1 KGHDR and CDR2 SFDVKD. This CDR3 reads CATSDPGIQNIQYF. CDR3 sequence (DNA): TGTGCCACCAGTGATCCCGGGATCCAAAACATTCAGTACTTC.

V gene TRBV11-1 combines with J gene TRBJ1-2; D is uncertain. V was pared by 0 bases and J by 6 bases, with 14 bases between. Germline CDR1 SGHAT, CDR2 FQDESV (reference sequence). CDR3 length: 15 residues. The CDR3 coding sequence is TGTGCCAGCAGCTTAGCCACCGAGTTCTATAATGGCTACACCTTC. As protein: CASSLATEFYNGYTF.

This clone was counted many times. The rearrangement uses TRBV30 and TRBJ2-1; 16 bases align to TRBD2. CDR1 is GTSNPN, CDR2 SVGIG, per germline (reference sequence). This CDR3 spans 16 amino acids. With V trimmed by 3 bases and J by 9 bases, 8 bases remained unmatched. DNA of the CDR3: TGTGCCTGGAGGGGGACCGGGACTAGCGGGAGGGGTGAGCAGTTCTTC. Translating it yields CAWRGTGTSGRGEQFF.

The DNA for the CDR3 is TGTGCCAGCAGTTACTTTGCCGGGACCACCGGGGAGCTGTTTTTT. Translating gives CASSYFAGTTGELFF. The chain recombines TRBV6-2 or TRBV6-3 with TRBJ2-2; either TRBD1 or TRBD2 may supply D (5 bases each). Germline loops: CDR1 MNHEY, CDR2 SVGEGT. V was shortened by 1 base and J by 4 bases, with 10 bases between the two germline ends. This CDR3 is 15 amino acids long.

At least ten counts were recorded for this clone. CDR3 in DNA: TGTGCCAGCAGCGTTGCCGGGACAGGGAATTACGAGCAGTACTTC. Its protein is CASSVAGTGNYEQYF. This chain connects TRBV2 to TRBJ2-7; TRBD1 matches 9 bases. CDR1 is SNHLY and CDR2 is FYNNEI in the germline V gene. The V and J ends lost 6 bases and 4 bases, in that order; junction bases with no gene match: 10. CDR3 length: 15 amino acids.

The J gene is TRBJ2-1, the V gene TRBV25-1; 12 bases fit TRBD2. The CDR3 runs 17 residues. V lost 3 bases and J lost 7; bases outside the gene matches: 10. CDR1 and CDR2 (germline): MGHDK, SYGVNS. Here the CDR3 DNA reads TGTGCCAGCAGTGACCCTAGCGGGAGGGCCTCTGGAAATGAGCAGTTCTTC. It yields the protein CASSDPSGRASGNEQFF.

The J gene is TRBJ2-7, the V gene TRBV20-1; 7 bases map to TRBD2. The CDR3 has 14 amino acids. V shed 0 bases and J 3 bases; nucleotides not matched to a gene: 5. Germline loops: CDR1 DFQATT, CDR2 SNEGSKA (reference sequence). DNA of the CDR3: TGCAGTGCTAGAGATCAGCCTAGCGGCTACGAGCAGTACTTC. Amino acids: CSARDQPSGYEQYF.

This clone was seen many times. The chain employs TRBV28 and TRBJ2-5, with 8 bases fitting TRBD1. This CDR3 is 13 amino acids long. Per germline, CDR1 MDHEN and CDR2 SYDVKM. The V segment lost 6 bases and the J segment 2 bases; nucleotides outside the gene matches: 2. CDR3 region: CASSRQGQETQYF. In DNA, the CDR3 is TGTGCCAGCAGCCGACAGGGGCAAGAGACCCAGTACTTC.

In its sample, this clone was seen a few times. The rearrangement uses TRBV6-1 and TRBJ2-7, with 10 nucleotides matching TRBD2. Trimming removed 4 bases from V and 4 bases from J; junction bases left unmatched: 4. The CDR3 is made up of 14 amino acids. The germline V gene has CDR1 MNHNS and CDR2 SASEGT. The CDR3 region is CASSGTSGVYEQYF. The CDR3, as DNA: TGTGCCAGCAGTGGTACTAGCGGGGTGTACGAGCAGTACTTC.

This clone has a count of ten or more. The V and J genes are TRBV12-3 or TRBV12-4 and TRBJ1-1; 7 positions agree with TRBD1. The CDR3 loop spans 17 amino acids. V lost 6 bases and J lost 5; bases outside the gene matches: 18. The CDR3 bases are TGTGCCAGCAGCAACGGCGCAGGGGGGTTTAAGGTGACTGAAGCTTTCTTT. Translating it yields CASSNGAGGFKVTEAFF.

This clone was counted at least ten times. This rearrangement joins TRBV20-1 to TRBJ1-2; 7 bases are a match to TRBD1. This CDR3 is 12 amino acids long. V shed 5 bases and J 5 bases; nucleotides not matched to a gene: 5. Germline CDR1 is DFQATT and CDR2 is SNEGSKA (reference sequence). The DNA for the CDR3 is TGCAGTGCTGGGGACAGTGATTATGGCTACACCTTC. Translation gives CSAGDSDYGYTF.

Sample share makes this clone medium-sized (0.01 to 0.1%). DNA of the CDR3: TGTGCCAGCAGCTTAGCTGGGGGGGCTGAAGCTTTCTTT. This sequence encodes CASSLAGGAEAFF. The chain carries TRBV11-2 and TRBJ1-1; possible D gene TRBD1, 5 bases. Germline CDR1 SGHAT, CDR2 FQNNGV. Between the trimmed V and J ends, which lost 1 base and 6 bases, there was a span of 9 bases. This CDR3 region has 13 residues.

The chain recombines TRBV5-1 with TRBJ2-5; D gene unclear. This CDR3 spans 17 amino acids. V was shortened by 0 bases and J by 0 bases, with 15 bases between the two germline ends. CDR1 SGHRS and CDR2 YFSETQ come from the germline V gene. The CDR3 sequence is CASSLVSTAGYQETQYF. The CDR3 DNA is TGCGCCAGCAGCTTGGTTTCCACGGCCGGGTACCAAGAGACCCAGTACTTC.

This clone showed up many times. V gene TRBV19 combines with J gene TRBJ1-5; no firm D call. CDR1 and CDR2 (germline): LNHDA, SQIVND (reference sequence). V lost 3 bases to trimming and J lost 6 bases, with 18 bases between them. The CDR3 has 16 residues. In nucleotides, the CDR3 is TGTGCCAGTAGTATGGGGAAAGTCGGCCCCCTTCAGCCCCAGCATTTT. It translates to CASSMGKVGPLQPQHF.

A few counts support this clone. An end of the junction does not agree with germline; a read error may underlie this. The gene calls are TRBV10-2 and TRBJ1-1; D may be TRBD1 (5 bases). Germline CDR1 and CDR2: WSHSY and SAAADI. The CDR3 runs 14 residues. The chain's CDR3 is CSSSEQVMNTEAFF. The CDR3 DNA reads TGTTCCAGCAGTGAACAGGTCATGAACACTGAAGCTTTCTTT.

With respect to this clone: Germline and junction disagree at one end, which may indicate a read error. Other DNA variants within this sample encode the same CDR3. This chain joins TRBV6-7 and TRBJ1-2; D is undetermined. TRBV6-7 is identified as an open reading frame with a role that is uncertain. The CDR3 loop spans 15 amino acids. Here the CDR3 DNA reads TGTGCCAGCAGTTTGACCTATTCGGAGGGCTATGGATACACATTC. This sequence encodes CASSLTYSEGYGYTF.

This clone has a handful of counts. One junction end does not reproduce the germline sequence, and a read error may be involved. CDR3 nucleotides: TGTGCCAGCAGTTTTTGGGTTAGGGACACATATACGCAGTATTTT. Protein product: CASSFWVRDTYTQYF. The V call is TRBV28, the J call TRBJ2-3; a weak D match, TRBD1 (6 bases). Germline V CDR1 and CDR2: MDHEN, SYDVKM. The CDR3 is 15 amino acids.

This clone was detected many times. This CDR3 reads CASSPGLYNEQFF. As DNA, the CDR3 is TGTGCCAGCAGTCCGGGCCTCTACAATGAGCAGTTCTTC. V and J are TRBV12-3 or TRBV12-4 and TRBJ2-1; D is ambiguous. This CDR3 region has 13 residues. V was trimmed by 5 bases and J by 3 bases, leaving 8 bases between them.